Only a few counts were recorded for the clone carrying this T cell receptor beta chain. The antigen is unknown. The source of the sample is a study of post-analysis software for immune sequencing data. On the study more broadly: Both relapsing-remitting and secondary progressive multiple sclerosis featured among the disease courses, as did progressive-relapsing multiple sclerosis.

cDNA libraries of TCR beta carried unique molecular identifiers. MiXCR was run by TCRdb on the PCR reads, yielding one entry per CDR3 protein. This sample yields hundreds of thousands of distinct CDR3 sequences, of which 30% to 45% are seen a single time; under 15% belongs to the top ten. Regarding the study as a whole: Roughly five TRBV segments appeared more often in patients than in controls, and TRBV5-6, TRBV5-1 and TRBV20-1 were among these.

CDR3 length: 17 amino acids. Germline CDR1 and CDR2: SGHTA and FQGTGA. Deletions cut 4 bases from V and 0 bases from J, with 13 bases between. What was sequenced was blood. The sequence derives from a girl aged 10 to 17 with multiple sclerosis. V gene TRBV7-3 combines with J gene TRBJ2-6; D gene uncertain. The CDR3 sequence is CASSSLGRSSGANVLTF. CDR3 nucleotide sequence: TGTGCCAGCAGCTCCCTAGGACGGTCCTCTGGGGCCAACGTCCTGACTTTC.